The source of this T cell receptor (beta chain) is a study of read filtering for tumor transcriptome and immune sequencing. Ten or more counts support this clonotype. With 6 bases removed from V and 0 bases from J, the gap between germline ends came to 11 bases. This CDR3 spans 14 amino acids. Germline lookup yields CDR1 SNHLY and CDR2 FYNNEI. The library was built from 400 ng RNA with molecular barcoded adaptors for alpha/delta and beta/gamma chains. MiXCR, run by TCRdb on the reads, gives a single entry per CDR3 protein. Found here are 50,000 to 65,000 distinct CDR3 sequences, less than 20% of them singletons; the top ten hold around 9.9%.

This receptor was identified in a donor at least 40 years old with multiple myeloma. This chain joins TRBV2 and TRBJ1-1; no definite D call. The sample was a population of CD138-negative cells sorted from bone marrow. The CDR3 spells CASSGRPMNTEAFF. CDR3 nucleotides: TGTGCCAGCAGCGGGCGACCCATGAACACTGAAGCTTTCTTT.